The rows below give T cell receptor beta chains drawn from one sample of a study of blood T cell repertoires in COVID-19. Only in-frame clones appear in the TCRdb table, and some are missing; sequencing was by immunoSEQ multiplex PCR. The data hold 200,000 to 250,000 clones, with around 87% observed a single time. The source material was PBMCs or T cells enriched from blood (not recorded which). The receptor set was obtained from a woman under 40 with acute COVID-19. CDR3s include the opening cysteine and the closing phenylalanine or tryptophan. Each record gives: V gene, clone size, CDR3 protein. The size of a clone is reported for some rows only, either as once, few or many, or as a class for expanded clones.

V gene: TRBV6-5
clone size: -
CDR3 protein: CASSYSNAGDNSPLHF

V gene: TRBV7-9
clone size: -
CDR3 protein: CASSRGNTEAFF

V gene: TRBV19
clone size: -
CDR3 protein: CASSKGRGGGDTQYF

V gene: TRBV28
clone size: -
CDR3 protein: CASSSTGGHQPQHF

V gene: TRBV28
clone size: -
CDR3 protein: CASSFRLSGNTIYF

V gene: TRBV6-5
clone size: -
CDR3 protein: CASSYSDRGTDTQYF

V gene: TRBV3-1/TRBV3-2
clone size: -
CDR3 protein: CASSQGATDTQYF

V gene: TRBV28
clone size: -
CDR3 protein: CASGTGNHEQYF

V gene: TRBV28
clone size: -
CDR3 protein: CASILTSGRGEQFF

V gene: TRBV6-6
clone size: -
CDR3 protein: CASSPPGGGTASYEQYF

V gene: TRBV28
clone size: once
CDR3 protein: CASSERQGANQPQHF

V gene: TRBV11-2
clone size: -
CDR3 protein: CASSLVGGARNEKLFF

V gene: TRBV9
clone size: -
CDR3 protein: CASSEAGGGDSPLHF

V gene: TRBV2
clone size: -
CDR3 protein: CASSDSGIWGGPDTQYF

V gene: TRBV2
clone size: -
CDR3 protein: CASSEIAAGNTIYF

V gene: TRBV28
clone size: -
CDR3 protein: CASSLWSGNTEAFF

V gene: TRBV7-9
clone size: -
CDR3 protein: CASSFRTGGNTEAFF

V gene: TRBV12-3/TRBV12-4
clone size: -
CDR3 protein: CASSSHREYEQFF

V gene: TRBV2
clone size: -
CDR3 protein: CASSTTTMTGVGQFF